What follows are 27 T cell receptor beta chains derived from one specimen sequenced in a study of T cell changes during pregnancy in multiple sclerosis (dated by TCRdb to between 2018 and 2021). The library was made by the immunoSEQ multiplex PCR assay. As stored in TCRdb, this immuneACCESS dataset retains in-frame rearrangements with V and J assigned. A fraction of the clones does not appear; measured against another copy, unresolved V genes explain less than half of the discrepancy, and the remainder lacks a known reason. For this sample there are 75,000 to 95,000 clones; less than 95% appear just once. Around 2% of the sample lies in the top ten. Source: peripheral blood, taken in the first trimester of pregnancy. These TCRs come from a female donor in good health, enrolled as a control in a pregnancy study.

The chain joins TRBV11-1 to TRBJ2-7; D is perhaps TRBD2 (5 bases). Trimming took 2 bases from V and 3 from J, leaving 14 bases between them. Germline V gene lookup returns CDR1 SGHAT and CDR2 FQDESV (reference sequence). This CDR3 contains 15 residues. CDR3 bases: TGTGCCAGCAGCTTAAGTGAGGGCAATGGCTACGAGCAGTACTTC. Protein: CASSLSEGNGYEQYF.

The gene calls are TRBV6-5 and TRBJ1-2, with D unclear. The germline V gene encodes CDR1 MNHEY and CDR2 SVGAGI. This CDR3 has 12 amino acids. Trimming cost V 7 bases and J 6 bases, with 12 bases left between them. The CDR3 here is CASTRTGDGYTF. CDR3 bases: TGTGCCAGCACCCGGACGGGAGATGGCTACACCTTC.

This chain links TRBV7-8 with TRBJ2-4; a weak D match, TRBD2 (6 bases). Germline assignment: CDR1 SGHVS and CDR2 FQNEAQ. This CDR3 has 12 amino acids. V lost 5 bases and J 9 bases, leaving 11 bases between the germline ends. The CDR3 DNA follows: TGTGCCAGCAGCGATCCCGGGGGCATTCAGTACTTC. Protein product: CASSDPGGIQYF.

The chain is built from TRBV6-6 and TRBJ2-7, with TRBD1 matching 7 bases. The CDR3 is made up of 13 amino acids. V lost 2 bases to trimming and J lost 6 bases; unmatched junction nucleotides: 4. CDR1 and CDR2 (germline): MNHNY, SVGAGI (reference sequence). CDR3 in DNA: TGTGCCAGCAGTTACGCCAACAGGGGCGAGCAGTACTTC. Protein product: CASSYANRGEQYF.

In its sample, this clone was seen once. The chain uses TRBV6-6 and TRBJ1-5; D possibly corresponds to TRBD1 (5 bases). V was shortened by 7 bases and J by 9 bases, with 16 bases between the two germline ends. Looked up from germline, CDR1 is MNHNY and CDR2 is SVGAGI (reference sequence). The length of the CDR3 is 13 residues. CDR3 sequence: CASIATGQGPQHF. The CDR3 DNA follows: TGTGCCAGCATCGCTACAGGTCAGGGGCCCCAGCATTTT.

This sequence joins TRBV7-8 and TRBJ2-5; 9 bases agree with TRBD2. V gave up 2 bases and J gave up 3 bases; unmatched junction bases: 13. Germline V gene lookup returns CDR1 SGHVS and CDR2 FQNEAQ. The CDR3 contains 18 residues. In nucleotides, the CDR3 is TGTGCCAGCAGCTTAATGATTGTAAGCGGGGGGACCGAAGAGACCCAGTACTTC. Protein product: CASSLMIVSGGTEETQYF.

The chain couples TRBV4-1 to TRBJ1-5; D call uncertain. Deletions cut 2 bases from V and 3 bases from J, with 5 bases between. This CDR3 has 13 amino acids. CDR1 and CDR2 (germline): MGHRA, YSYEKL. CDR3 bases: TGCGCCAGCAGCCAAAGCGACAATCAGCCCCAGCATTTT. Residues: CASSQSDNQPQHF.

The chain employs TRBV28 and TRBJ1-2; 8 nucleotides line up with TRBD1. The CDR3 extends over 12 amino acids. V shed 4 bases and J 8 bases; nucleotides not matched to a gene: 3. Germline V gene sequence: CDR1 MDHEN, CDR2 SYDVKM. The CDR3 reads CASSSTGVGYTF. As DNA, the CDR3 is TGTGCCAGCAGTTCGACAGGGGTGGGCTACACCTTC.

V is TRBV19 and J is TRBJ1-2; D not resolved. CDR3 length: 13 residues. Germline-derived CDR1 and CDR2 are LNHDA and SQIVND (reference sequence). V was trimmed by 9 bases and J by 1 base, leaving 12 bases between them. The CDR3 here is CASRRTFNYGYTF. The DNA for the CDR3 is TGTGCCAGCCGCAGGACTTTTAACTATGGCTACACCTTC.

The sample holds one count of this clone. This chain joins TRBV11-3 and TRBJ2-3, with D possibly being TRBD1 (7 bases). Germline CDR1 reads SGHNT; CDR2 reads YENEEA. The length of the CDR3 is 18 residues. V was trimmed by 0 bases and J by 7 bases, leaving 23 bases between them. The DNA of the CDR3 is TGTGCCAGCAGCTTAGAGGGAGGCGGGACAGTCCGCCAAAATACGCAGTATTTT. Translation gives CASSLEGGGTVRQNTQYF.

The sample holds one count of this clone. J is TRBJ1-1 and V is TRBV5-5, with D unresolved. Germline V gene data show CDR1 as SGHKS and CDR2 as YYEKEE (reference sequence). V dropped 2 bases and J dropped 0 bases, with 5 bases sitting between them. The CDR3 contains 13 residues. Written as DNA, the CDR3 is TGTGCCAGCAGCTTACAGATGAACACTGAAGCTTTCTTT. The encoded protein is CASSLQMNTEAFF.

This clone has a single count. This chain joins TRBV12-5 and TRBJ2-3, with a weak D call TRBD2 (5 bases). The length of the CDR3 is 16 residues. V was clipped by 0 bases and J by 9 bases, with 19 bases between them. Germline V CDR1 and CDR2: LGHNT, FRNRAP. The CDR3 DNA is TGTGCTAGTGGTTTGGTAGCGGCGTCACCTCAGATAACGCAGTATTTT. Its translation is CASGLVAASPQITQYF.

The rearrangement links TRBV6-1 to TRBJ2-3; 10 bases are shared with TRBD1. Germline-derived CDR1 and CDR2 are MNHNS and SASEGT. The CDR3 sequence is 14 residues long. Trimming cost V 5 bases and J 4 bases; bases outside gene matches: 3. CDR3 amino acids: CASSRTGGADTQYF. The CDR3 nucleotides are TGTGCCAGCAGTAGGACAGGGGGGGCAGATACGCAGTATTTT.

V and J are TRBV19 and TRBJ1-2, with TRBD1 as a possible D gene (5 bases). The V gene lost 5 bases and the J gene lost 3 bases, with 10 bases spanning the gap. CDR3 length: 13 amino acids. Per the germline V gene, CDR1 is LNHDA and CDR2 is SQIVND (reference sequence). The chain's CDR3 is CASSFRGDYGYTF. The CDR3 region has the DNA TGTGCCAGTAGTTTCCGGGGGGACTATGGCTACACCTTC.

This rearrangement joins TRBV9 to TRBJ2-3; 7 bases line up with TRBD1. V lost 0 bases and J lost 2; bases outside the gene matches: 3. The germline CDR1 and CDR2 sequences are SGDLS and YYNGEE. CDR3 length equals 15 residues. The CDR3 here is CASSVAGGPTDTQYF. The CDR3 DNA reads TGTGCCAGCAGCGTAGCAGGGGGACCCACAGATACGCAGTATTTT. Variable domain in full (rest from reference TRBV9 and TRBJ2-3): DSGVTQTPKHLITATGQRVTLRCSPRSGDLSVYWYQQSLDQGLQFLIQYYNGEERAKGNILERFSAQQFPDLHSELNLSSLELGDSALYFCASSVAGGPTDTQYFGPGTRLTVL.

The J gene is TRBJ1-6, the V gene TRBV5-6, with D maybe TRBD1 (5 bases). This CDR3 has 14 residues. The ends were cut back, 0 bases at V and 9 bases at J, with 10 bases in the middle. Germline CDR1 and CDR2: SGHDT and YYEEEE. The CDR3 protein is CASSLEQEGSPLHF. CDR3 nucleotide sequence: TGTGCCAGCAGCTTGGAACAGGAGGGTTCACCCCTCCACTTT.

The chain has TRBV4-3 and TRBJ2-7, with TRBD1 matching over 10 bases. This CDR3 spans 15 amino acids. Losses at the gene ends were 4 bases for V and 4 bases for J; bases not matched to a gene: 7. Germline CDR1 is LGHNA and CDR2 is YSLEER. CDR3 sequence reads: CASSLERDRGYEQYF. CDR3 coding DNA: TGCGCCAGCAGCCTTGAAAGGGACAGGGGATACGAGCAGTACTTC.

The chain employs TRBV7-9 and TRBJ2-1, with 10 positions matching TRBD1. Germline V gives CDR1 SEHNR, CDR2 FQNEAQ (reference sequence). The CDR3 extends over 17 amino acids. The junction had 16 bases not matched to a gene; V was cut back by 5 bases and J by 9 bases. The CDR3 spells CASSPHLSGTGVPEQFF. CDR3 DNA: TGTGCCAGCAGCCCACACCTCTCCGGGACAGGGGTCCCTGAGCAGTTCTTC.

This chain links TRBV5-6 with TRBJ1-2; D is unclear. V was shortened by 3 bases and J by 2 bases, with 14 bases between the two germline ends. This CDR3 spans 15 amino acids. Germline loops: CDR1 SGHDT, CDR2 YYEEEE. The CDR3 DNA sequence: TGTGCCAGCAGCTCCCGCCCCAGAGGAAACTATGGCTACACCTTC. Residues: CASSSRPRGNYGYTF.

This chain links TRBV4-3 with TRBJ1-2; no reliable D call. This CDR3 is built from 16 residues. Trimming shortened V by 1 base and J by 1 base, and 13 bases separated the two germline ends. The germline V gene encodes CDR1 LGHNA and CDR2 YSLEER. CDR3 coding DNA: TGCGCCAGCAGCCAAGGTCTACAGCGGGGTAACTATGGCTACACCTTC. Protein product: CASSQGLQRGNYGYTF.

There are many counts of this clone. Other DNA sequences in the same sample also yield this CDR3. This chain joins TRBV6-4 and TRBJ2-3, with TRBD2 as a possible D gene (6 bases). V was clipped by 6 bases and J by 0 bases, with 13 bases between them. The V gene's germline CDR1 is MRHNA and CDR2 SNTAGT. CDR3 length equals 15 residues. The CDR3 here is CASSPRAGSTDTQYF. The DNA of the CDR3 is TGTGCCAGCAGCCCCCGGGCGGGAAGCACAGATACGCAGTATTTT.

The rearrangement uses TRBV30 and TRBJ1-1; TRBD1 might be the D (5 bases). The CDR3 is made up of 13 amino acids. Germline CDR1 and CDR2: GTSNPN and SVGIG (reference sequence). Between the trimmed V and J ends, which lost 1 base and 6 bases, there was a span of 12 bases. As DNA, the CDR3 is TGTGCCTGGAGTGGGGGGGGACGAGCTGAAGCTTTCTTT. This encodes CAWSGGGRAEAFF. Looking up the rest from reference TRBV30 and TRBJ1-1 gives the full variable domain: SQTIHQWPATLVQPVGSPLSLECTVEGTSNPNLYWYRQAAGRGLQLLFYSVGIGQISSEVPQNLSASRPQDRQFILSSKKLLLSDSGFYLCAWSGGGRAEAFFGQGTRLTVV.

The chain recombines TRBV27 with TRBJ1-4, with D unclear. The V gene lost 4 bases and the J gene lost 6 bases, with 15 bases spanning the gap. Germline V gives CDR1 MNHEY, CDR2 SMNVEV (reference sequence). This CDR3 comprises 15 residues. The CDR3, as DNA: TGTGCCAGCAGTTCATGGCGAGGGTCACATGAAAAACTGTTTTTT. Translating gives CASSSWRGSHEKLFF.

This clone was found a few times. This sequence joins TRBV18 and TRBJ1-1, with a weak D call TRBD1 (6 bases). Trimming pared 1 base from V and 8 bases from J, leaving 11 bases between. Per germline, CDR1 KGHSH and CDR2 LQKENI. This CDR3 contains 13 residues. CDR3 bases: TGTGCCAGCTCACCACAGGAGGACAGAGAAGCTTTCTTT. This translates into CASSPQEDREAFF. Supplemented by reference TRBV18 and TRBJ1-1, the full variable domain reads NAGVMQNPRHLVRRRGQEARLRCSPMKGHSHVYWYRQLPEEGLKFMVYLQKENIIDESGMPKERFSAEFPKEGPSILRIQQVVRGDSAAYFCASSPQEDREAFFGQGTRLTVV.

This clone was seen once. The chain is built from TRBV5-1 and TRBJ2-2; 7 nucleotides line up with TRBD1. Trimming took 0 bases from V and 7 from J; bases not matched to a gene: 12. The CDR3 contains 17 residues. CDR1 is SGHRS and CDR2 is YFSETQ in the germline V gene. DNA for the CDR3: TGCGCCAGCAGCTTGGCCCGGGTGGACAGGTCGATCGGGGAGCTGTTTTTT. This sequence encodes CASSLARVDRSIGELFF.

The V and J genes are TRBV6-1 and TRBJ1-2; possible D gene TRBD1, 6 bases. The CDR3 spans 14 residues. Per the germline V gene, CDR1 is MNHNS and CDR2 is SASEGT. The V gene lost 2 bases and the J gene lost 7 bases, with 14 bases spanning the gap. CDR3 loop: CASSESPGALGYTF. CDR3 sequence (DNA): TGTGCCAGCAGTGAATCCCCAGGGGCGCTTGGCTACACCTTC.

J is TRBJ2-6 and V is TRBV30, with 9 bases that match TRBD1. This CDR3 has 17 amino acids. The junction had 8 bases not matched to a gene; V was cut back by 5 bases and J by 0 bases. Germline V gene sequence: CDR1 GTSNPN, CDR2 SVGIG (reference sequence). This chain's CDR3 is CAWGLTGGGSGANVLTF. CDR3 DNA sequence: TGTGCCTGGGGTTTGACAGGGGGAGGCTCTGGGGCCAACGTCCTGACTTTC.